This T cell receptor (beta chain) comes out of a study of blood T cell repertoires in COVID-19. Turning to the study itself: Acute-phase and convalescent COVID-19 samples originated in the United States, Italy and Spain. Sources were T cells, B-cell-depleted T cells, or PBMCs; the material itself was cDNA or gDNA.

Original data processing: Using reference gene primer amplification, nucleated cell counts were estimated. The assay was immunoSEQ multiplex PCR, and TCRdb's table has in-frame clones only and misses some. The DNA was the basis for D and trimming; V, J and clone size are from that table. This table has about 230,000 clones, roughly 91% appearing once. In terms of age and location, participants ranged from roughly 18 to 95 years and lived in approximately 26 US areas. Germline CDR1 MNHEY, CDR2 SVGEGT. The CDR3 has 15 amino acids. Trimming at V came to 5 bases and at J to 2 bases, leaving 5 bases not matched to a gene.

Sequencing was carried out using PBMCs or T cells enriched from blood (not recorded which). The rearrangement joins TRBV6-2 or TRBV6-3 to TRBJ2-5, with 10 positions matching TRBD2. The sequence was collected from a woman aged 25 to 45 with acute COVID-19. CDR3 nucleotide sequence: TGTGCCAGCAGTCCCCTAGCGGGGGAGCAAGAGACCCAGTACTTC. Residues: CASSPLAGEQETQYF.